The 9 T cell receptor beta chains given below trace back to one sample, sequenced in a study of T cell changes during pregnancy in multiple sclerosis. Clones were sequenced by immunoSEQ multiplex PCR, and TCRdb holds only the in-frame ones, with some missing. Here the sample spans roughly 87,000 clones, about 90% being singletons. The source was PBMCs, collected in the first trimester of pregnancy. These receptors came from a female donor in good health, serving as a control in a pregnancy study. Some clones in this sample may be carry-over from other donors' samples.

The chain has TRBV28 and TRBJ1-5, with 9 bases aligning to TRBD1. J gave up 6 bases and V 6 bases, and 9 bases lay outside the gene matches. The CDR3 covers 15 residues. The V gene's germline CDR1 is MDHEN and CDR2 SYDVKM. The CDR3 DNA reads as TGTGCCAGCAGGCCGGGACAGGGATTGTTTCAGCCCCAGCATTTT. It specifies CASRPGQGLFQPQHF.

The chain carries TRBV19 and TRBJ1-6; D call uncertain. V lost 3 bases to trimming and J lost 9 bases, with 6 bases between them. The CDR3 is 12 residues long. The germline V gene encodes CDR1 LNHDA and CDR2 SQIVND (reference sequence). The CDR3 protein is CASSMISSPLHF. CDR3 bases: TGTGCCAGTAGTATGATCAGTTCACCCCTCCACTTT.

This chain links TRBV28 with TRBJ2-5; 11 nucleotides match TRBD2. The J call is uncertain, as TRBJ2-7 better fits the DNA end. The CDR3 extends over 17 amino acids. Germline V CDR1 and CDR2: MDHEN, SYDVKM. The CDR3 DNA sequence: TGTGCCAGCAGCCCCGGGACTAGCGGCCCCAGCTCCTACGAGCAGTACTTC. Amino acids: CASSPGTSGPSSYEQYF.

V gene TRBV10-1 combines with J gene TRBJ1-4, with 7 bases lining up with TRBD1. Germline values: CDR1 WNHNN, CDR2 SYGVQD (reference sequence). This CDR3 spans 15 amino acids. The ends lost 0 bases at V and 8 bases at J; junction bases unmatched: 6. The CDR3: CASSESGQMSEKLFF. CDR3 nucleotide sequence: TGCGCCAGCAGTGAGTCGGGACAGATGTCGGAAAAACTGTTTTTT.

CDR3 nucleotide sequence: TGTGCCAGTAGTCTCCAGGGGGGAGCTCAGCCCCAGCATTTT. Its translation: CASSLQGGAQPQHF. V gene TRBV19 combines with J gene TRBJ1-5, with TRBD1 matching over 7 bases. V shed 5 bases and J 6 bases; nucleotides not matched to a gene: 7. Germline V gene lookup returns CDR1 LNHDA and CDR2 SQIVND (reference sequence). The length of the CDR3 is 14 residues. The whole variable domain, remainder taken from reference TRBV19 and TRBJ1-5, is DGGITQSPKYLFRKEGQNVTLSCEQNLNHDAMYWYRQDPGQGLRLIYYSQIVNDFQKGDIAEGYSVSREKKESFPLTVTSAQKNPTAFYLCASSLQGGAQPQHFGDGTRLSIL.

This clone was detected only once. This chain links TRBV4-1 with TRBJ1-2, with no clear D. Per the germline V gene, CDR1 is MGHRA and CDR2 is YSYEKL. Deletions cut 0 bases from V and 8 bases from J, with 7 bases between. This CDR3 has 12 amino acids. The DNA for the CDR3 is TGCGCCAGCAGCCAAGATTTGGCCGGCTACACCTTC. This codes for CASSQDLAGYTF.

The V call is TRBV4-1, the J call TRBJ2-5, with 8 bases identical to TRBD2. Germline lookup yields CDR1 MGHRA and CDR2 YSYEKL. The junction had 6 bases not matched to a gene; V was cut back by 2 bases and J by 1 base. The length of the CDR3 is 16 residues. CDR3 residues: CASSQLIAGIQETQYF. The CDR3 DNA reads TGCGCCAGCAGCCAACTTATAGCGGGGATCCAAGAGACCCAGTACTTC.

This clone was detected once. The V gene is TRBV11-2, the J gene TRBJ2-2; the match to TRBD1 covers 8 bases. From germline, CDR1 is SGHAT and CDR2 FQNNGV. The CDR3 is 13 residues long. With 5 bases clipped from V and 8 bases from J, the junction kept 4 bases outside the gene matches. The CDR3 DNA follows: TGTGCCAGCAGCACACAGGGGGTAGGGGAGCTGTTTTTT. Its translation is CASSTQGVGELFF.

The chain joins TRBV6-4 to TRBJ1-2; D ambiguous. Germline CDR1 MRHNA, CDR2 SNTAGT. V was pared by 2 bases and J by 4 bases, with 11 bases between. The CDR3 has 14 amino acids. As DNA, the CDR3 is TGTGCCAGCAGTGACGGGGTGGGAGCCTATGGCTACACCTTC. This sequence encodes CASSDGVGAYGYTF.